These T cell receptor beta chains were read from a single sample in a study of response to subunit inactivated influenza vaccine. TCRdb redid the calling of the RT-PCR reads with MiXCR, one entry per CDR3 protein. The repertoire holds some 850,000 distinct CDR3 sequences, with approximately 17% as singletons. This sample comprised PBMCs from blood, obtained approximately 5 days after vaccination. All receptors derive from a man aged 45-60 years who received an inactivated influenza vaccine. Both conserved end residues are part of each CDR3. The D gene is left open where the match is weak. Clone size appears in some rows only: once, few, many, or a class for an expanded clone.

j_gene,d_gene,abundance,v_gene,CDR3aa,CDR3nt
TRBJ2-1,TRBD2,.,TRBV20-1,CSARAAGEMGEQFF,TGCAGTGCTAGAGCAGCGGGAGAAATGGGTGAGCAGTTCTTC
TRBJ2-7,.,.,TRBV7-9,CASSSGIPQYEQYF,TGTGCCAGCAGCTCTGGAATTCCCCAGTACGAGCAGTACTTC
TRBJ2-5,.,.,TRBV5-1,CASSSTTQETQYF,TGCGCCAGCAGCTCAACCACACAAGAGACCCAGTACTTC
TRBJ2-7,.,few,TRBV5-1,CASSSSDVTYEQYF,TGCGCCAGCAGCAGTTCTGACGTAACCTACGAGCAGTACTTC
TRBJ2-7,.,few,TRBV20-1,CSARGDTIYEQYF,TGCAGTGCTAGAGGGGACACCATCTACGAGCAGTACTTC
TRBJ2-1,TRBD1,few,TRBV20-1,CSARDQSSGTGVREQFF,TGCAGTGCTAGAGATCAAAGCTCGGGGACAGGGGTCCGTGAGCAGTTCTTC
TRBJ2-7,.,few,TRBV12-3/TRBV12-4,CASSFIGASPYEQYF,TGTGCCAGCAGTTTTATTGGAGCGTCACCCTACGAGCAGTACTTC
TRBJ2-1,TRBD2,few,TRBV20-1,CSARTPGRAYEQFF,TGCAGTGCTAGGACCCCCGGGAGGGCCTATGAGCAGTTCTTC
TRBJ1-2,.,few,TRBV20-1,CSAHREGRKANYGYTF,TGCAGTGCTCATCGGGAGGGTAGGAAAGCTAACTATGGCTACACCTTC
TRBJ2-3,TRBD2,few,TRBV9,CASSVSGSSADTQYF,TGTGCCAGCAGCGTTAGCGGGAGCAGCGCAGATACGCAGTATTTT
TRBJ2-5,.,few,TRBV21-1,CASSRGDRRQETQYF,TGTGCCAGCAGCCGAGGGGACCGCCGCCAGGAGACCCAGTACTTC
TRBJ2-5,.,once,TRBV7-2,CASSGEIQYQETQYF,TGTGCCAGCTCGGGGGAGATCCAGTACCAAGAGACCCAGTACTTC
TRBJ2-4,.,.,TRBV10-3,CAISESSRPGNIQYF,TGTGCCATCAGTGAGTCGAGTCGGCCGGGAAACATTCAGTACTTC
TRBJ1-5,TRBD1,few,TRBV11-1,CASSHTGTGGFRNQPQHF,TGTGCCAGCAGCCATACCGGGACAGGGGGCTTTAGGAATCAGCCCCAGCATTTT
TRBJ2-1,TRBD2,.,TRBV7-2,CASSLALGTSGRIGEQFF,TGTGCCAGCAGCTTAGCCCTCGGGACTAGCGGGAGGATCGGTGAGCAGTTCTTC
TRBJ2-4,.,.,TRBV6-2/TRBV6-3,CAVRPDQAKNIQYF,TGTGCGGTGCGACCTGACCAAGCCAAAAACATTCAGTACTTC
TRBJ2-7,.,.,TRBV7-9,CASSHTGWSNEQYF,TGTGCCAGCAGCCATACAGGGTGGAGTAACGAGCAGTACTTC
TRBJ2-5,.,many,TRBV12-3/TRBV12-4,CASRLGEAIETQYF,TGTGCCAGCAGGCTGGGGGAGGCGATAGAGACCCAGTACTTC
TRBJ2-6,.,.,TRBV7-2,CASSARDFIPGANVLTF,TGTGCCAGCAGCGCACGGGACTTCATCCCTGGGGCCAACGTCCTGACTTTC
TRBJ1-2,.,.,TRBV20-1,CSATNANYGYTF,TGCAGTGCCACAAACGCTAACTATGGCTACACCTTC
TRBJ2-5,.,few,TRBV10-3,CAISESNAGQETQYF,TGTGCCATCAGTGAGTCGAATGCGGGCCAAGAGACCCAGTACTTC
TRBJ2-7,TRBD2,.,TRBV20-1,CSAAGGGFYEQYF,TGCAGTGCAGCGGGAGGGGGTTTCTACGAGCAGTACTTC
TRBJ2-5,.,medium-sized,TRBV7-9,CASSLDSQETQYF,TGTGCCAGCAGCTTAGATTCTCAAGAGACCCAGTACTTC
TRBJ2-7,.,.,TRBV20-1,CSASRAGPYEQYF,TGCAGTGCTAGTCGCGCGGGCCCCTACGAGCAGTACTTC
TRBJ2-1,TRBD2,few,TRBV20-1,CSASAGLAGVREQFF,TGCAGTGCTAGCGCGGGACTAGCGGGAGTACGTGAGCAGTTCTTC
TRBJ2-7,.,few,TRBV12-3/TRBV12-4,CASSLQAGNSYEQYF,TGTGCCAGCAGTTTACAGGCGGGAAACTCCTACGAGCAGTACTTC
TRBJ2-3,.,.,TRBV6-2/TRBV6-3,CASTTGARPQYF,TGTGCCAGCACCACCGGGGCGCGTCCGCAGTATTTT
TRBJ1-1,.,many,TRBV5-1,CASSLGGSNTEAFF,TGCGCCAGCAGCCTTGGAGGTTCGAACACTGAAGCTTTCTTT
TRBJ2-3,.,many,TRBV7-2,CASSYHTDTQYF,TGTGCCAGCAGCTACCACACAGATACGCAGTATTTT
TRBJ2-1,.,few,TRBV19,CASRPQRGSSYNEQFF,TGTGCCAGTAGACCCCAACGGGGAAGCTCCTACAATGAGCAGTTCTTC
TRBJ1-4,.,.,TRBV5-1,CASSWSFNEKLFF,TGCGCCAGCAGCTGGTCCTTTAATGAAAAACTGTTTTTT
TRBJ1-6,.,.,TRBV7-8,CASSTSDSPYSPLHF,TGTGCCAGCAGCACCAGCGACAGTCCCTATTCACCCCTCCACTTT
TRBJ2-7,.,.,TRBV5-1,CASSLYGTYEQYF,TGCGCCAGCAGCTTGTACGGAACCTACGAGCAGTACTTC